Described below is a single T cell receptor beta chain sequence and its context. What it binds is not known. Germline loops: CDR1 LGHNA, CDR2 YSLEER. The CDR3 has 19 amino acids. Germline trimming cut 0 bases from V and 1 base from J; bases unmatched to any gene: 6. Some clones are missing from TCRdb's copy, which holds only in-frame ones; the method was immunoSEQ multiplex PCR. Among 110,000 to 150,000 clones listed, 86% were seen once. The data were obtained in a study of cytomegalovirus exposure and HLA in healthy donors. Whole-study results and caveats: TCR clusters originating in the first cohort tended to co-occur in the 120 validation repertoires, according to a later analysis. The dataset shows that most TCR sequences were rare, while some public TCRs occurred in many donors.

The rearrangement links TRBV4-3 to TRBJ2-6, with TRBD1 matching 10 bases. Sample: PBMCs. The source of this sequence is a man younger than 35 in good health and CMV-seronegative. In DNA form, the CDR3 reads TGCGCCAGCAGCCAAGATGGGGGACAGGGGTTGTCTGGGGCCAACGTCCTGACTTTC. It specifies CASSQDGGQGLSGANVLTF.